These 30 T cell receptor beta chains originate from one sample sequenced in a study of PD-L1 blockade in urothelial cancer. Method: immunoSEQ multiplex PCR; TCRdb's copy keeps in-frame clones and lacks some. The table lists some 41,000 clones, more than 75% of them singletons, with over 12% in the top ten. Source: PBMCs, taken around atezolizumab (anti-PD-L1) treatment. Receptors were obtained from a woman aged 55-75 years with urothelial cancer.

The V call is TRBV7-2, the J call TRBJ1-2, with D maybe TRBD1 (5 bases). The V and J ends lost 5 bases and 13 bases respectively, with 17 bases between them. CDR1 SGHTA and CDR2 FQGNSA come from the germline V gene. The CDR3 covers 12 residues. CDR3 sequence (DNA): TGTGCCAGCAGCCTCTACAGGACGGGTTTCACCTTC. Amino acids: CASSLYRTGFTF.

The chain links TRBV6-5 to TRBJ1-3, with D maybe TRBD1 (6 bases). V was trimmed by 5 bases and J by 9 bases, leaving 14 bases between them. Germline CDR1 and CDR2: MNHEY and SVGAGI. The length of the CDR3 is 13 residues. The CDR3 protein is CASSKGHFGTIYF. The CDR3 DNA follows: TGTGCCAGCAGTAAGGGACACTTCGGCACCATATATTTT.

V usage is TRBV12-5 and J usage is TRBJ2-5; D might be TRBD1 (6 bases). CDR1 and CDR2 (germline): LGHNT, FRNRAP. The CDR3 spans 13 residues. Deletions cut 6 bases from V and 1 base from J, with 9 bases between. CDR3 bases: TGTGCTAGTGGGACAGGTTTCCAAGAGACCCAGTACTTC. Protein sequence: CASGTGFQETQYF. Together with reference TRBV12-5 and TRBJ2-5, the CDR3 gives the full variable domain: DARVTQTPRHKVTEMGQEVTMRCQPILGHNTVFWYRQTMMQGLELLAYFRNRAPLDDSGMPKDRFSAEMPDATLATLKIQPSEPRDSAVYFCASGTGFQETQYFGPGTRLLVL.

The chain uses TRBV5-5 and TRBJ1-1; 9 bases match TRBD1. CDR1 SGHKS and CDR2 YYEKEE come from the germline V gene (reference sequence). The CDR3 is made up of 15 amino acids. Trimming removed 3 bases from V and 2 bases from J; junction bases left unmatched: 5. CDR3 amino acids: CASSSPGQGNTEAFF. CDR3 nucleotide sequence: TGTGCCAGCAGCTCACCGGGACAGGGTAACACTGAAGCTTTCTTT.

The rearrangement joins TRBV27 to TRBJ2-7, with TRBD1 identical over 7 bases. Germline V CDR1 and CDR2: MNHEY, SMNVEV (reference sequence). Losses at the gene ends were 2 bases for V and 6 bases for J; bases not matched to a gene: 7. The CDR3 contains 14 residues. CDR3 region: CASSLDRAVREQYF. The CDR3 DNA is TGTGCCAGCAGTTTAGACAGGGCGGTTCGCGAGCAGTACTTC.

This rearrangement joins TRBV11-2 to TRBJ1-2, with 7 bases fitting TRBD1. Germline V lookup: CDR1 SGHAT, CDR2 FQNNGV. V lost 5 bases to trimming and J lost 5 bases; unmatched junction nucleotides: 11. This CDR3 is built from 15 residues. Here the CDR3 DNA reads TGTGCCAGCAGCCCTAACCGGGACAGCGAATATGGCTACACCTTC. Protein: CASSPNRDSEYGYTF. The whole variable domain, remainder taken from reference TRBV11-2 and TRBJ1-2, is EAGVAQSPRYKIIEKRQSVAFWCNPISGHATLYWYQQILGQGPKLLIQFQNNGVVDDSQLPKDRFSAERLKGVDSTLKIQPAKLEDSAVYLCASSPNRDSEYGYTFGSGTRLTVV.

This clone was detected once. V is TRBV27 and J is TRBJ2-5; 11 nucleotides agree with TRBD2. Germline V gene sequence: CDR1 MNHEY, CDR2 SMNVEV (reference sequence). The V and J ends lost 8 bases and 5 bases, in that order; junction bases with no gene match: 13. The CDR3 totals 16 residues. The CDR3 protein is CASRRRRLAGLETQYF. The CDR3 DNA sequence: TGTGCCAGCCGGAGAAGGAGACTAGCGGGGCTTGAGACCCAGTACTTC.

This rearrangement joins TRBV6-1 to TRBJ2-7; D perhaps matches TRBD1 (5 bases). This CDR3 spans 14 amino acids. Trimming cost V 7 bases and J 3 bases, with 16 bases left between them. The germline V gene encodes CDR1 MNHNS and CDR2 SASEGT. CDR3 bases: TGTGCCAGCAAACAGGACCCCGCTGGCTACGAGCAGTACTTC. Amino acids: CASKQDPAGYEQYF.

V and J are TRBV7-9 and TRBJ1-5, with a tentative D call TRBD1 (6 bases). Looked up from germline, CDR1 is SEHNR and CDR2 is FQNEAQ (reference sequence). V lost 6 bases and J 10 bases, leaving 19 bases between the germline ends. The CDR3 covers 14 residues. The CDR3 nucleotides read TGTGCCAGCAGTTTGGACAGATCAATCAGCCCCCAGCATTTT. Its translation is CASSLDRSISPQHF.

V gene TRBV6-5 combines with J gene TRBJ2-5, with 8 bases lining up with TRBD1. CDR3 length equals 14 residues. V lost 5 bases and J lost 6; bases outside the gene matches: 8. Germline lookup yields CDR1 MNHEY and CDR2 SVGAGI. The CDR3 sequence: CASSMDRVVKTQYF. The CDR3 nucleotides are TGTGCCAGCAGTATGGACAGGGTTGTAAAGACCCAGTACTTC.

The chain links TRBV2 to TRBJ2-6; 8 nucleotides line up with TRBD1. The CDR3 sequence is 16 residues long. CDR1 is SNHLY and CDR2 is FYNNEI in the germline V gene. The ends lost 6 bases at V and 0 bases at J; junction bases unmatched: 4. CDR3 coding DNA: TGTGCCAGCAGAGGACAGGGTGACTCTGGGGCCAACGTCCTGACTTTC. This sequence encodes CASRGQGDSGANVLTF.

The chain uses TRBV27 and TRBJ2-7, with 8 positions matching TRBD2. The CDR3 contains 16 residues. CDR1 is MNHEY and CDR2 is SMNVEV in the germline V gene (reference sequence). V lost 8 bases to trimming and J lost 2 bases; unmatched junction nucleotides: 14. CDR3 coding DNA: TGTGCCAGCCGAGTTTCTTTTAGCGGGGCCCCCTACGAGCAGTACTTC. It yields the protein CASRVSFSGAPYEQYF.

CDR3 region: CASSLNRDTEAFF. The CDR3 DNA reads as TGTGCCAGCAGCTTAAACAGGGACACTGAAGCTTTCTTT. V gene TRBV7-2 combines with J gene TRBJ1-1; maybe TRBD1 (6 bases). The CDR3 sequence is 13 residues long. Trimming removed 2 bases at V and 3 bases at J, with 7 bases between. From germline, CDR1 is SGHTA and CDR2 FQGNSA.

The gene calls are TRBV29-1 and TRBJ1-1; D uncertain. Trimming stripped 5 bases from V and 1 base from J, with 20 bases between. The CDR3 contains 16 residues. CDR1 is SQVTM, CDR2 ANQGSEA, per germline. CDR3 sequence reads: CSVRPYSGLKNTEAFF. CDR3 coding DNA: TGCAGCGTTCGTCCATACTCGGGGTTGAAGAACACTGAAGCTTTCTTT.

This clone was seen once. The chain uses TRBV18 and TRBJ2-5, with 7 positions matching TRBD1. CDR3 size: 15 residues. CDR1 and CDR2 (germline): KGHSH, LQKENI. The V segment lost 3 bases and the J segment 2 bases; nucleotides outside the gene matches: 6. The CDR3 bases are TGTGCCAGCTCACCCCTTACAGGGGAGCAAGAGACCCAGTACTTC. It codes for CASSPLTGEQETQYF.

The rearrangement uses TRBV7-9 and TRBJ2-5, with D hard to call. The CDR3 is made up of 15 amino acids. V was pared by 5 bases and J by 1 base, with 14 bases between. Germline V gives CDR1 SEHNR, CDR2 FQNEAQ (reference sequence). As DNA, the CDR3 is TGTGCCAGCAGCCCCTTGCGGCCACTCCAAGAGACCCAGTACTTC. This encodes CASSPLRPLQETQYF.

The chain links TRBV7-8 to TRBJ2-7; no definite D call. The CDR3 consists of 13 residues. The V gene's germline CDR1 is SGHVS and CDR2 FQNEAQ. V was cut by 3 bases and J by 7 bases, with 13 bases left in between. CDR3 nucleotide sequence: TGTGCCAGCAGCTTTGAAGAGTATCGTGAGCAGTACTTC. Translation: CASSFEEYREQYF.

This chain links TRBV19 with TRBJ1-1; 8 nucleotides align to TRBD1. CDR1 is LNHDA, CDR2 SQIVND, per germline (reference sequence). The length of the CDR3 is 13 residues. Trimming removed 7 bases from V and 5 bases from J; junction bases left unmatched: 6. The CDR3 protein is CASKAGGLTEAFF. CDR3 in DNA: TGTGCCAGTAAGGCAGGGGGCCTTACTGAAGCTTTCTTT.

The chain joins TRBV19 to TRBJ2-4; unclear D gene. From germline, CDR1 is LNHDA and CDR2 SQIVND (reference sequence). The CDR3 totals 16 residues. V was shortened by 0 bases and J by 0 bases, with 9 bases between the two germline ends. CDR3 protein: CASSIEAQIAKNIQYF. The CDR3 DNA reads TGTGCCAGTAGTATAGAGGCCCAGATAGCCAAAAACATTCAGTACTTC.

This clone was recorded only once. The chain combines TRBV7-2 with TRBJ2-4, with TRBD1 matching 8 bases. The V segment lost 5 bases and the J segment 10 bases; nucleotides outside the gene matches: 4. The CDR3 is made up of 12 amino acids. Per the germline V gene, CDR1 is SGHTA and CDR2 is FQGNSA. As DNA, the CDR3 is TGTGCCAGCAGCGGACAGGGAACGATTCAGTACTTC. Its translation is CASSGQGTIQYF.

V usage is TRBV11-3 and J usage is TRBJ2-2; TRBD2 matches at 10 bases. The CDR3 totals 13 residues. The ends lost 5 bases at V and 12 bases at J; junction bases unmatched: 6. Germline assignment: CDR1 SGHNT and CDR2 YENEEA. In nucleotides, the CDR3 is TGTGCCAGCAGCCCCCAGCGGGGGGGAAAGCTGTTTTTT. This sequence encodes CASSPQRGGKLFF.

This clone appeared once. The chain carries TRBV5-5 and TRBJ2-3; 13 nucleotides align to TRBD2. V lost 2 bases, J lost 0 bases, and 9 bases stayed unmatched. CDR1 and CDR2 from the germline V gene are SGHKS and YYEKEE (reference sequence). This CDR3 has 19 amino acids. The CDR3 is CASSFGILAGGVSTDTQYF. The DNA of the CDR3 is TGTGCCAGCAGCTTTGGAATACTAGCGGGAGGGGTTAGCACAGATACGCAGTATTTT.

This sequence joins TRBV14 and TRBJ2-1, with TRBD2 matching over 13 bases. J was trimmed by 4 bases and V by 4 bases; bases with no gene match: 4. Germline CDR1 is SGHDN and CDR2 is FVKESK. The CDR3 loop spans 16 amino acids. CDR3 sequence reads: CASSPGLAGIYNEQFF. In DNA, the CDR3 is TGTGCCAGCAGCCCGGGACTAGCGGGGATATACAATGAGCAGTTCTTC.

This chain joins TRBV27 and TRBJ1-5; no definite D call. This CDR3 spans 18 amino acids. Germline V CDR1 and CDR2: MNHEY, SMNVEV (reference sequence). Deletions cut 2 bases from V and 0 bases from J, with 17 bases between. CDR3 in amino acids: CASSLKGRASYSNQPQHF. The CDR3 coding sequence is TGTGCCAGCAGTTTAAAAGGGAGGGCGTCCTATAGCAATCAGCCCCAGCATTTT.

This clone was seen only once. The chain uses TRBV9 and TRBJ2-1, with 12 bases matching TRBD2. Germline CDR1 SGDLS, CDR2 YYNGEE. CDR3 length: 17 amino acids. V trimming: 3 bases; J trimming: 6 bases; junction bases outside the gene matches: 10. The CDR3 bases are TGTGCCAGCAGCGCCCAGACTAGCGGGAGTAGCCGCAATGAGCAGTTCTTC. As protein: CASSAQTSGSSRNEQFF.

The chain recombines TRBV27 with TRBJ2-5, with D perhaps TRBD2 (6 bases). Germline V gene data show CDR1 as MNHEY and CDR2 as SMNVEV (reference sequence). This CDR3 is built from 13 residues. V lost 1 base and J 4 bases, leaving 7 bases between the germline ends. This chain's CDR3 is CASSLWRGETQYF. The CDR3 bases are TGTGCCAGCAGTTTATGGCGGGGAGAGACCCAGTACTTC.

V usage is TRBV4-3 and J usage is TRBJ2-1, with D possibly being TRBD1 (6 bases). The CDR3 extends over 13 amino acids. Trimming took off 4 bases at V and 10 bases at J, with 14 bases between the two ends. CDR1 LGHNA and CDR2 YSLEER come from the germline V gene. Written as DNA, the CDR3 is TGCGCCAGCAGCCCCTACGTAAGGGGGGAGCAGTTCTTC. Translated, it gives CASSPYVRGEQFF.

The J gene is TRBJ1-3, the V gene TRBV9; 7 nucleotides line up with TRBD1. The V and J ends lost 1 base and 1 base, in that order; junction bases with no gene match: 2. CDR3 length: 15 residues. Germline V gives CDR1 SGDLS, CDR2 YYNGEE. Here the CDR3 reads CASSVQGVSGNTIYF. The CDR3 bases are TGTGCCAGCAGCGTACAGGGGGTTTCTGGAAACACCATATATTTT.

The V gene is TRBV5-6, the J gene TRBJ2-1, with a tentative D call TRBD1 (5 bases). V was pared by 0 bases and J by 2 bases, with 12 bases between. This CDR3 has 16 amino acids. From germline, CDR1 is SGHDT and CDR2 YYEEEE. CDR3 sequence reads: CASSLDRRLTYNEQFF. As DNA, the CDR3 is TGTGCCAGCAGCTTGGACAGGCGATTAACCTACAATGAGCAGTTCTTC.

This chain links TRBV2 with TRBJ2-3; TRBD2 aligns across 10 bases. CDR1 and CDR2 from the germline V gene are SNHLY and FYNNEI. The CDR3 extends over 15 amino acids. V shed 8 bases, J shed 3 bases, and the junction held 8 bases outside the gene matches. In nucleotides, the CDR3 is TGTGCCAGCGCTTCTTTAGCGGGGGGTACAGATACGCAGTATTTT. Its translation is CASASLAGGTDTQYF.